The rows below give T cell receptor beta chains drawn from one sample of a study of cytomegalovirus exposure and HLA in healthy donors. The table came from immunoSEQ multiplex PCR; TCRdb's copy has only in-frame clones and leaves some out. The sample has 60,000 to 70,000 clones, 78% seen once. The sequencing input was PBMCs. The source of these receptors is a man between 40 and 49 years old in good health and CMV-seronegative. CDR3s include the opening cysteine and the closing phenylalanine or tryptophan. Fields, in order: V gene, J gene, D gene, CDR3 length, clone size, CDR3 protein, CDR3 DNA. The D gene is left open where the match is weak. Rows may omit the clone size; those that give it use once, few, many or a size class.

TRBV6-1	TRBJ2-1	NA	16	NA	CASSEGVGGAYNEQFF	TGTGCCAGCAGTGAAGGGGTGGGGGGTGCCTACAATGAGCAGTTCTTC
TRBV7-9	TRBJ2-3	TRBD2	19	NA	CASSLAWTSGDSATDTQYF	TGTGCCAGCAGCTTAGCCTGGACTAGCGGGGACTCCGCCACAGATACGCAGTATTTT
TRBV6-5	TRBJ2-7	NA	10	few	CASRRDTEYF	TGTGCCAGCAGAAGGGACACCGAGTACTTC
TRBV7-9	TRBJ2-6	TRBD1	17	few	CASSPGQGAGGANVLTF	TGTGCCAGCAGCCCTGGACAGGGGGCGGGCGGGGCCAACGTCCTGACTTTC
TRBV6-6	TRBJ2-1	TRBD2	14	NA	CASRVLSGTDEQFF	TGTGCCAGCCGGGTTCTAAGCGGGACGGATGAGCAGTTCTTC
TRBV28	TRBJ1-3	NA	13	once	CASSLYSGNTIYF	TGTGCCAGCAGCCTATACTCTGGAAACACCATATATTTT
TRBV2	TRBJ1-5	TRBD1	14	few	CASSDRTGNQPQHF	TGTGCCAGCAGTGATCGGACAGGGAACCAGCCCCAGCATTTT
TRBV6-6	TRBJ2-1	NA	14	NA	CASSYWGTNNEQFF	TGTGCCAGCAGTTATTGGGGGACAAACAATGAGCAGTTCTTC
TRBV28	TRBJ1-2	NA	13	NA	CASSPPGDYGYTF	TGTGCCAGCAGTCCCCCGGGGGACTATGGCTACACCTTC
TRBV7-9	TRBJ1-2	NA	13	NA	CASSLTENYGYTF	TGTGCCAGCAGCCTAACAGAAAACTATGGCTACACCTTC
TRBV5-1	TRBJ2-7	TRBD1	15	NA	CASSRLRQGAYEQYF	TGCGCCAGCAGCAGATTACGACAGGGGGCCTACGAGCAGTACTTC
TRBV6-5	TRBJ1-5	TRBD1	13	few	CASGTGGGQPQHF	TGTGCCAGCGGGACAGGGGGTGGGCAGCCCCAGCATTTT
TRBV6-5	TRBJ2-7	TRBD2	15	NA	CASSGGGLHTYEQYF	TGTGCCAGCAGCGGGGGGGGGTTACACACCTACGAGCAGTACTTC
TRBV27	TRBJ2-7	TRBD2	16	NA	CASSLSRGARSYEQYF	TGTGCCAGCAGTTTATCGCGGGGGGCGAGGTCCTACGAGCAGTACTTC
TRBV5-4	TRBJ2-5	NA	14	NA	CASSWRTVQETQYF	TGTGCCAGCAGCTGGAGGACAGTTCAAGAGACCCAGTACTTC
TRBV7-6	TRBJ1-3	NA	17	once	CASSLAQGAKTGNTIYF	TGTGCCAGCAGCTTAGCACAGGGCGCTAAGACAGGAAACACCATATATTTT
TRBV25-1	TRBJ1-6	NA	14	NA	CASAGFGQYSPLHF	TGTGCCAGCGCGGGCTTTGGACAGTATTCACCCCTCCACTTT